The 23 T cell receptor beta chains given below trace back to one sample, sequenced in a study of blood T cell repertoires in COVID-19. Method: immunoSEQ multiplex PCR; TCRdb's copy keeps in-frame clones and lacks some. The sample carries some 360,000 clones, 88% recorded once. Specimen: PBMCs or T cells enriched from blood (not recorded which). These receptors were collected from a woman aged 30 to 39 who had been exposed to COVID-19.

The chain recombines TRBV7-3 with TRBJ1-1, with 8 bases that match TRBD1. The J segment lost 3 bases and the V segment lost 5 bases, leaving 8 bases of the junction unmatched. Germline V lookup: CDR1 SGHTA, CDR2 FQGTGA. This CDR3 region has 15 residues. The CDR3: CASSPAGGSYTEAFF. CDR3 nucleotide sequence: TGTGCCAGCAGCCCTGCAGGGGGCTCGTACACTGAAGCTTTCTTT.

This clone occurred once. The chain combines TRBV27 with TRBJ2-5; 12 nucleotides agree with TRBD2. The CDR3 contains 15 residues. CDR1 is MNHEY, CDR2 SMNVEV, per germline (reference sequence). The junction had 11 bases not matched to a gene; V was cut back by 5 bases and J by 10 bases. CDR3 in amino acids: CASSALTTTSGGQYF. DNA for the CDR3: TGTGCCAGCAGTGCCCTTACTACGACTAGCGGGGGCCAGTACTTC.

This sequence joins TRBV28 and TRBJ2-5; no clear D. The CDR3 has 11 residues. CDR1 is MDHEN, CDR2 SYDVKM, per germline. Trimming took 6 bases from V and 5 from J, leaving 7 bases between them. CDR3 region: CASSTMETQYF. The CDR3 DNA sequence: TGTGCCAGCAGCACAATGGAGACCCAGTACTTC.

Here the CDR3 reads CASSVDRLAGVWSAPPTDTQYF. The CDR3 region has the DNA TGTGCCAGCAGCGTAGATCGTCTAGCGGGAGTATGGTCGGCACCCCCCACAGATACGCAGTATTTT. The chain is built from TRBV9 and TRBJ2-3, with TRBD2 identical over 10 bases. The V gene's germline CDR1 is SGDLS and CDR2 YYNGEE. Germline trimming cut 0 bases from V and 2 bases from J; bases unmatched to any gene: 21. This CDR3 is built from 22 residues.

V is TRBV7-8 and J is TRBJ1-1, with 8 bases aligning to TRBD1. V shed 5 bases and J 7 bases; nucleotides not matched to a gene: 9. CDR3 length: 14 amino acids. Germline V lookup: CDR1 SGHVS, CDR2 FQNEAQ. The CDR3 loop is CASSARDRTLEAFF. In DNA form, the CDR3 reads TGTGCCAGCAGCGCCCGGGACAGGACCCTTGAAGCTTTCTTT.

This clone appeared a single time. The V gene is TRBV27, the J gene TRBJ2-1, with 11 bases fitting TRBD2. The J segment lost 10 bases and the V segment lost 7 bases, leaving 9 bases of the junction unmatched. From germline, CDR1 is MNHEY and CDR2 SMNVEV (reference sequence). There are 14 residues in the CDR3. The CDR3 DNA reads TGTGCCAGCACGGGGCTAGCGGGAGGACACGAGCAGTTCTTC. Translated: CASTGLAGGHEQFF.

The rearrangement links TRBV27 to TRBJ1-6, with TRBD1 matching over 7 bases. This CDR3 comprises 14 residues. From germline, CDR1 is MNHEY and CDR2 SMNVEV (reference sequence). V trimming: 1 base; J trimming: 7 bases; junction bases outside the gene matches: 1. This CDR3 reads CASSLYRGNSPLHF. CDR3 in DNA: TGTGCCAGCAGTTTATACAGGGGCAATTCACCCCTCCACTTT.

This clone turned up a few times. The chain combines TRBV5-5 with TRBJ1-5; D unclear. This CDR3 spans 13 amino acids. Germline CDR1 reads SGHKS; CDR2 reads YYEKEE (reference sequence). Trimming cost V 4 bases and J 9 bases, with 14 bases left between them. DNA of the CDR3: TGTGCCAGCAGCCAGAGTTACGCGGGGCCCCAGCATTTT. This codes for CASSQSYAGPQHF. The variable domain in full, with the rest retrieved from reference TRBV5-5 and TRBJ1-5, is DAGVTQSPTHLIKTRGQQVTLRCSPISGHKSVSWYQQVLGQGPQFIFQYYEKEERGRGNFPDRFSARQFPNYSSELNVNALLLGDSALYLCASSQSYAGPQHFGDGTRLSIL.

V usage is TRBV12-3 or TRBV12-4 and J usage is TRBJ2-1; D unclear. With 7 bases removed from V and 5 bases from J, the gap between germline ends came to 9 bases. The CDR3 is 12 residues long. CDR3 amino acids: CASNSDDNEQFF. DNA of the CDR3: TGTGCCAGCAACTCCGATGACAATGAGCAGTTCTTC.

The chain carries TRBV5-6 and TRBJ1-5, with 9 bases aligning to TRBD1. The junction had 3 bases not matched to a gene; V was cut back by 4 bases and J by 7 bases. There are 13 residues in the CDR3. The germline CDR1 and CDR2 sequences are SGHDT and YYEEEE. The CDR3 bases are TGTGCCAGCAGCAGGGACAGGGAGCAGCCCCAGCATTTT. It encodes CASSRDREQPQHF.

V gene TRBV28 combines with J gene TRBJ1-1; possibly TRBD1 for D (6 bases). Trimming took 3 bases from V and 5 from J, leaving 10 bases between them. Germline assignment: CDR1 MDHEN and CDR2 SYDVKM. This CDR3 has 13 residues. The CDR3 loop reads CASSLQGRTEAFF. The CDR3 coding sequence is TGTGCCAGCAGTTTGCAGGGGCGTACTGAAGCTTTCTTT.

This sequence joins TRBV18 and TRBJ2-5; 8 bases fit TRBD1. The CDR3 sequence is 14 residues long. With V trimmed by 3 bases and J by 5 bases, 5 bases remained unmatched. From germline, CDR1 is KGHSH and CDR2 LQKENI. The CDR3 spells CASSPSDREETQYF. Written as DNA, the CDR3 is TGTGCCAGCTCACCTTCGGACAGGGAGGAGACCCAGTACTTC.

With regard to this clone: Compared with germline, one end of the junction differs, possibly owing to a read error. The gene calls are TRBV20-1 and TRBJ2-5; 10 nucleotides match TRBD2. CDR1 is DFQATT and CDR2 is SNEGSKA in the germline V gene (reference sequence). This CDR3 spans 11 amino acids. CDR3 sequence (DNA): TGCAGTGCTAACATAGCGGGAGGTCAACACTTC. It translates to CSANIAGGQHF.

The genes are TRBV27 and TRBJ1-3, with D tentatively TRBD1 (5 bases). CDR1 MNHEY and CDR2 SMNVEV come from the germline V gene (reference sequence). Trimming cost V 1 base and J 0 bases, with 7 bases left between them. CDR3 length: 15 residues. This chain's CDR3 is CASSLYGGSGNTIYF. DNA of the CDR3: TGTGCCAGCAGTTTATACGGGGGCTCTGGAAACACCATATATTTT.

The CDR3 DNA sequence: TGTGCCAGCAGTGCCAAGGGGGCGCGTGGCTACACCTTC. Its protein is CASSAKGARGYTF. The chain joins TRBV28 to TRBJ1-2, with TRBD1 matching 7 bases. This CDR3 contains 13 residues. Germline V lookup: CDR1 MDHEN, CDR2 SYDVKM. The J segment lost 7 bases and the V segment lost 5 bases, leaving 7 bases of the junction unmatched.

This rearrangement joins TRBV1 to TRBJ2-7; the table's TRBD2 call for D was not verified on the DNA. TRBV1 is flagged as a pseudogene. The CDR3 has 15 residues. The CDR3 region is CTSSQDTSGRAEQYF. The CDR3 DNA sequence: TGCACCAGCAGCCAAGATACCAGCGGGAGAGCCGAGCAGTACTTC.

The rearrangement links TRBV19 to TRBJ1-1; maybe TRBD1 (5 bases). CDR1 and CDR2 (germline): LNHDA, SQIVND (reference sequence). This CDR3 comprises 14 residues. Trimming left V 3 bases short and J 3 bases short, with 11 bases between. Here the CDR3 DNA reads TGTGCCAGTAGTATCTGGGGGGTGGACACTGAAGCTTTCTTT. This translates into CASSIWGVDTEAFF.

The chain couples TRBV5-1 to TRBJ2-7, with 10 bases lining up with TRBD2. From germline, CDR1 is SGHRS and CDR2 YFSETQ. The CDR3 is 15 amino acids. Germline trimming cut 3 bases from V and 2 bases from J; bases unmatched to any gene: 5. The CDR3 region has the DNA TGCGCCAGCAGCTCTAGCGGGAGTCGACCCTACGAGCAGTACTTC. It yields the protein CASSSSGSRPYEQYF.

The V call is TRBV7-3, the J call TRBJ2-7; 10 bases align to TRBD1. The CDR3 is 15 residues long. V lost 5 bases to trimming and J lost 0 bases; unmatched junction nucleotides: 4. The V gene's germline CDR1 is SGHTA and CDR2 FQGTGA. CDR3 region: CASSPGQGNSYEQYF. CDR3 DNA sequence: TGTGCCAGCAGCCCGGGACAGGGGAACTCCTACGAGCAGTACTTC. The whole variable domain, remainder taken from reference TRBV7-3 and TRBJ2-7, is GAGVSQTPSNKVTEKGKYVELRCDPISGHTALYWYRQSLGQGPEFLIYFQGTGAADDSGLPNDRFFAVRPEGSVSTLKIQRTERGDSAVYLCASSPGQGNSYEQYFGPGTRLTVT.

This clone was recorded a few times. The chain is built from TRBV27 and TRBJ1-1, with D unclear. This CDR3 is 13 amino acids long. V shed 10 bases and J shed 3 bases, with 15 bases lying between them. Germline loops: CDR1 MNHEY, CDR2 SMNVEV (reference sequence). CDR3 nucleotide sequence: TGTGCCACCCTTGAGGGTCCGTACACTGAAGCTTTCTTT. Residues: CATLEGPYTEAFF.

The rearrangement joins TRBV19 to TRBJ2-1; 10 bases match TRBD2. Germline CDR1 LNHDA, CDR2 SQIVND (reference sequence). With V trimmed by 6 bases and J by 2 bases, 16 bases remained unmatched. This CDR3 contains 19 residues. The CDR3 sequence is CASRPTDINLAGAYNEQFF. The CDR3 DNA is TGTGCCAGTAGACCAACCGACATAAACCTAGCGGGAGCCTACAATGAGCAGTTCTTC.

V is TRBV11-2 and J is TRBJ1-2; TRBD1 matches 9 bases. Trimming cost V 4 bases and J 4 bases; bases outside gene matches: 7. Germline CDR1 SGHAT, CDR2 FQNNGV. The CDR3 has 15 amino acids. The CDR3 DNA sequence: TGTGCCAGCAGCTGGACAGGGGTCTTGTCCTATGGCTACACCTTC. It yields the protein CASSWTGVLSYGYTF.

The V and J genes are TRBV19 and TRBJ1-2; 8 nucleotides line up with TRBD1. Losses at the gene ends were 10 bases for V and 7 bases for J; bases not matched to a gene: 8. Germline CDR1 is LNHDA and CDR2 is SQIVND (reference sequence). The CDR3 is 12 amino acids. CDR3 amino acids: CAITGGVSGYTF. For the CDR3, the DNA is TGTGCCATTACAGGGGGAGTCTCTGGCTACACCTTC.